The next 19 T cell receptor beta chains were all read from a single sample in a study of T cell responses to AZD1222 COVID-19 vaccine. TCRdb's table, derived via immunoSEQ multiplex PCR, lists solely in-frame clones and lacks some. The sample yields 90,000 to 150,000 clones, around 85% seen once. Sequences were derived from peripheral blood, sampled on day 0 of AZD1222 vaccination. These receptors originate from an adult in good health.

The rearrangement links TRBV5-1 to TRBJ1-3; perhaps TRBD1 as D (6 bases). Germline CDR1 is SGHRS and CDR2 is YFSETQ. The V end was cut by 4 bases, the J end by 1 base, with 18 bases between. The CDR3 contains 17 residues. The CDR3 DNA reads TGCGCCAGCAGCCAATTCGGACAGCAAAGTTCTGGAAACACCATATATTTT. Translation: CASSQFGQQSSGNTIYF. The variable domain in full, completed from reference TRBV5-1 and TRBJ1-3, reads KAGVTQTPRYLIKTRGQQVTLSCSPISGHRSVSWYQQTPGQGLQFLFEYFSETQRNKGNFPGRFSGRQFSNSRSEMNVSTLELGDSALYLCASSQFGQQSSGNTIYFGEGSWLTVV.

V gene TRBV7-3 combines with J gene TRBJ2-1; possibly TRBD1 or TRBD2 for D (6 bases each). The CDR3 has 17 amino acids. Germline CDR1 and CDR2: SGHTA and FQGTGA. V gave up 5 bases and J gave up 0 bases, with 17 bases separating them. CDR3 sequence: CASSERGRSASYNEQFF. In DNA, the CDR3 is TGTGCCAGCAGCGAAAGGGGGAGGTCAGCCTCCTACAATGAGCAGTTCTTC.

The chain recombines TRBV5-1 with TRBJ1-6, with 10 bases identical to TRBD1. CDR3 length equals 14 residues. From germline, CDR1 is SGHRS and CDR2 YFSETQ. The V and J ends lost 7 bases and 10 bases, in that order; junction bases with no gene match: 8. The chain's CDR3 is CASWGTGAESPLHF. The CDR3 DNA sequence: TGCGCCAGCTGGGGGACAGGGGCGGAATCACCCCTCCACTTT.

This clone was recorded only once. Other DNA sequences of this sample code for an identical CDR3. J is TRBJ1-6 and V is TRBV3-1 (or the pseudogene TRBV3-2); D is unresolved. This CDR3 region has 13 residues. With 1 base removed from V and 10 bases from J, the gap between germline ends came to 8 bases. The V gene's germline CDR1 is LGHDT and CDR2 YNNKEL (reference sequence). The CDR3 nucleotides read TGTGCCAGCAGCCAAGGGCGAGGCTCACCCCTCCACTTT. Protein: CASSQGRGSPLHF.

CDR3 nucleotide sequence: TGCGCCAGCAGCCAGGGACTAGCGGGAGGGGAGACCCAGTACTTC. This codes for CASSQGLAGGETQYF. V usage is TRBV4-1 and J usage is TRBJ2-5; TRBD2 aligns across 16 bases. V lost 3 bases to trimming and J lost 5 bases; unmatched junction nucleotides: 0. Germline V lookup: CDR1 MGHRA, CDR2 YSYEKL. The CDR3 runs 15 residues.

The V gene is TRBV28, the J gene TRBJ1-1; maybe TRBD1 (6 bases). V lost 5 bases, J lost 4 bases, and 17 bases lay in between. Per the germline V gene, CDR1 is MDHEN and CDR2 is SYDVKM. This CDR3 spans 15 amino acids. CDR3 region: CASSIRPGQTTEAFF. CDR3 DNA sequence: TGTGCCAGCAGTATCCGCCCGGGACAAACCACTGAAGCTTTCTTT. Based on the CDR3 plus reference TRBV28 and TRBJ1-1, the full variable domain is DVKVTQSSRYLVKRTGEKVFLECVQDMDHENMFWYRQDPGLGLRLIYFSYDVKMKEKGDIPEGYSVSREKKERFSLILESASTNQTSMYLCASSIRPGQTTEAFFGQGTRLTVV.

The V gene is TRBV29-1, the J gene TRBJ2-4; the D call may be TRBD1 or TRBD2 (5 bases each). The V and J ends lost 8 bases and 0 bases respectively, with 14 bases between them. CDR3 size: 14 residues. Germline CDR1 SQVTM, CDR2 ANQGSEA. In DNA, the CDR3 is TGCAGCCCCCTCAGGGAGCTAGCCAAAAACATTCAGTACTTC. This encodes CSPLRELAKNIQYF.

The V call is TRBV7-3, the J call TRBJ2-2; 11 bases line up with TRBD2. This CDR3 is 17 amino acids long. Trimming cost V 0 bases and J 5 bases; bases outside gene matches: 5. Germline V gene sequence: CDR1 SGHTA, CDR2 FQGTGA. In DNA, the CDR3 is TGTGCCAGCAGCTTAACGAGGATAGCGGGAGGGACCGGGGAGCTGTTTTTT. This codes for CASSLTRIAGGTGELFF. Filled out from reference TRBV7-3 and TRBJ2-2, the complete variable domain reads GAGVSQTPSNKVTEKGKYVELRCDPISGHTALYWYRQSLGQGPEFLIYFQGTGAADDSGLPNDRFFAVRPEGSVSTLKIQRTERGDSAVYLCASSLTRIAGGTGELFFGEGSRLTVL.

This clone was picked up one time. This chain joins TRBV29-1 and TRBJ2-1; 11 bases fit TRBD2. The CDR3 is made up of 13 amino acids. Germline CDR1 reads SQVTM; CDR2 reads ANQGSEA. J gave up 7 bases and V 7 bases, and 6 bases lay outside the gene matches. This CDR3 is CSGIAGGKNEQFF. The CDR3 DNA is TGCAGCGGTATAGCGGGAGGGAAAAATGAGCAGTTCTTC.

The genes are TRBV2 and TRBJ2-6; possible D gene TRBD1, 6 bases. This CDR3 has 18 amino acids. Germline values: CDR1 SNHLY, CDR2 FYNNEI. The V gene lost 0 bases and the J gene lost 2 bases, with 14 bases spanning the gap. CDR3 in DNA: TGTGCCAGCAGTGAAGCTTGGGGCGCAGGGGCTGGGGCCAACGTCCTGACTTTC. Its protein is CASSEAWGAGAGANVLTF.

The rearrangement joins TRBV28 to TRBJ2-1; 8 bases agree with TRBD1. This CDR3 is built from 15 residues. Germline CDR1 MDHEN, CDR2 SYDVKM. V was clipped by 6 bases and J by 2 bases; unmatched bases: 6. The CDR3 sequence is CASRATGVPYNEQFF. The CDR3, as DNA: TGTGCCAGCAGGGCGACAGGGGTCCCCTACAATGAGCAGTTCTTC. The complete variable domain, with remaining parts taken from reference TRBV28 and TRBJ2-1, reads DVKVTQSSRYLVKRTGEKVFLECVQDMDHENMFWYRQDPGLGLRLIYFSYDVKMKEKGDIPEGYSVSREKKERFSLILESASTNQTSMYLCASRATGVPYNEQFFGPGTRLTVL.

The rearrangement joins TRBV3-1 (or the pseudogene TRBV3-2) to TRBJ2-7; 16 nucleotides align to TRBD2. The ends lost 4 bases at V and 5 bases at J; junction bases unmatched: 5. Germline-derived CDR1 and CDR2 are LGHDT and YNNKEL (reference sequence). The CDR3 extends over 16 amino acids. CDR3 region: CASSPGTSGRVNEQYF. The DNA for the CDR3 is TGTGCCAGCAGCCCGGGGACTAGCGGGAGGGTTAACGAGCAGTACTTC.

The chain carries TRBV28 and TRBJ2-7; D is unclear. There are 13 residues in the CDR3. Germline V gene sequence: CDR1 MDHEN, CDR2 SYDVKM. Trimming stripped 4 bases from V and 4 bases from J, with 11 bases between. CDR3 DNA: TGTGCCAGCAGTTCCCCCAGGCCTTACGAGCAGTACTTC. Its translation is CASSSPRPYEQYF. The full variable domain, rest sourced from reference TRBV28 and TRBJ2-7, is DVKVTQSSRYLVKRTGEKVFLECVQDMDHENMFWYRQDPGLGLRLIYFSYDVKMKEKGDIPEGYSVSREKKERFSLILESASTNQTSMYLCASSSPRPYEQYFGPGTRLTVT.

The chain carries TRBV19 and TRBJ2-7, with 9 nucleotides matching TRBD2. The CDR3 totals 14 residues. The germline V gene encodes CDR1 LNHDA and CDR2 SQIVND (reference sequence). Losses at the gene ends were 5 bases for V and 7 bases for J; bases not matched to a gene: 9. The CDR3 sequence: CASSPRGRAEEQYF. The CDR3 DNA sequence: TGTGCCAGTAGTCCTCGCGGGAGGGCCGAAGAGCAGTACTTC.

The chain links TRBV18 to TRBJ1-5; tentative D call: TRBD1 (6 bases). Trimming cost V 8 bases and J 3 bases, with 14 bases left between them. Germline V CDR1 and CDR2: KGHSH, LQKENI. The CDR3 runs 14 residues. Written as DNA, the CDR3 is TGTGCCAGCGCCAAGACAGGATTCAATCAGCCCCAGCATTTT. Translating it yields CASAKTGFNQPQHF.

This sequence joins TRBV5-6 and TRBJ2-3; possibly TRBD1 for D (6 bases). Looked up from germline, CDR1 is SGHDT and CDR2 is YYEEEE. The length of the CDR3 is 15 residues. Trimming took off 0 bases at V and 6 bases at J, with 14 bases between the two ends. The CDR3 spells CASSLVQGPADTQYF. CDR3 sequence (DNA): TGTGCCAGCAGCTTGGTACAGGGTCCAGCCGATACGCAGTATTTT.

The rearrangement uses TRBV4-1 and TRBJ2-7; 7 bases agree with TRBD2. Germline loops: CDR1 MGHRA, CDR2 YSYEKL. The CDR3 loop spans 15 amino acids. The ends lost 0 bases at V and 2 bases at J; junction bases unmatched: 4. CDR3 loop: CASSQDRTRPYEQYF. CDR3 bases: TGCGCCAGCAGCCAAGATCGGACTAGGCCCTACGAGCAGTACTTC.

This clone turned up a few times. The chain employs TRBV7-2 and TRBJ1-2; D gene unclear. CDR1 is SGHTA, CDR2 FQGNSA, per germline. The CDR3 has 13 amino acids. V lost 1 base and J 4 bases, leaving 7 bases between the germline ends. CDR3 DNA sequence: TGTGCCAGCAGCTTAGTCCGGGTCTATGGCTACACCTTC. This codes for CASSLVRVYGYTF.

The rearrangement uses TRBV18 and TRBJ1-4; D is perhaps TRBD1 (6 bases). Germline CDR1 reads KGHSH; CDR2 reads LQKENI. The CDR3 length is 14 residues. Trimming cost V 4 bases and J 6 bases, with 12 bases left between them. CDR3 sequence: CASSQGQGYEKLFF. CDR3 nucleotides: TGTGCCAGCTCACAGGGGCAGGGGTATGAAAAACTGTTTTTT.